These T cell receptor beta chains were read from a single sample in a study of blood T cell repertoires in COVID-19. The protocol was immunoSEQ multiplex PCR, while the TCRdb copy is restricted to in-frame clones and leaves out a portion. The sample has approximately 400,000 clones, roughly 80% seen once. The sample was peripheral blood. The receptors shown here come from a human donor with acute or convalescent COVID-19. The donor label of this sample is uncertain. Both conserved end residues are part of each CDR3. The D gene is left open where the match is weak. Part of the rows lack a size; the others show once, few, many or a class for expanded clones.

NA | TRBD2 | TRBJ2-1 | TRBV5-6 | TGTGCCAGCAGCTTCGGGCGGGGGGTTATTAATGAGCAGTTCTTC | CASSFGRGVINEQFF
NA | TRBD2 | TRBJ2-3 | TRBV18 | TGTGCCAGCTCAACCGGGACTAGCGGGACCAGCACAGATACGCAGTATTTT | CASSTGTSGTSTDTQYF
NA | NA | TRBJ1-1 | TRBV4-2 | TGTGCCAGCAGCCCGAGGGTAGGGGGTAAGAACACTGAAGCTTTCTTT | CASSPRVGGKNTEAFF
few | TRBD1 | TRBJ1-3 | TRBV19 | TGTGCCTCATCAGGGACAGGGAAAGGGGTCTCTGGAAACACCATATATTTT | CASSGTGKGVSGNTIYF
NA | NA | TRBJ1-3 | TRBV11-2 | TGTGCCAGCAGCTTAGATAGCGGAAGCTCCGGAAACACCATATATTTT | CASSLDSGSSGNTIYF
few | NA | TRBJ1-1 | TRBV11-2 | TGTGCCAGCAGCCGGTTGCAGGGAGGAAGAACTGAAGCTTTCTTT | CASSRLQGGRTEAFF
once | NA | TRBJ2-2 | TRBV7-9 | TGTGCCAGCAGCTCCCCAGGGTGGGACACCGGGGAGCTGTTTTTT | CASSSPGWDTGELFF
few | TRBD2 | TRBJ2-1 | TRBV15 | TGTGCCACCAGCAGAGGGGGGACTAGCGGGAGGAATGAGCAGTTCTTC | CATSRGGTSGRNEQFF
NA | TRBD1 | TRBJ1-2 | TRBV28 | TGTGCCAGCAGTCTAGGGACAGGGGGGAACTATGGCTACACCTTC | CASSLGTGGNYGYTF
few | NA | TRBJ1-2 | TRBV7-9 | TGTGCCAGCAGCTTAGAAGGGGTTGGCTACACCTTC | CASSLEGVGYTF
once | NA | TRBJ2-7 | TRBV11-2 | TGTGCCAGCAGCTCGGGGATGGGCCGATACGAGCAGTACTTC | CASSSGMGRYEQYF
once | TRBD1 | TRBJ1-6 | TRBV7-9 | TGTGCCAGCAGCACAGACAGGGCGGCCTATTCACCCCTCCACTTT | CASSTDRAAYSPLHF
NA | NA | TRBJ1-2 | TRBV6-5 | TGTGCCAGCAGCCGGGCGCGAGACAGTACCTATGGCTACACCTTC | CASSRARDSTYGYTF
once | NA | TRBJ1-6 | TRBV6-5 | TGTGCCAGCAGTTACTCTGACCAGGGGAATTCACCCCTCCACTTT | CASSYSDQGNSPLHF
NA | TRBD1 | TRBJ1-2 | TRBV27 | TGTGCCAGCAGGGCTACTGGACAGGCCGGTGGCTACACCTTC | CASRATGQAGGYTF
NA | NA | TRBJ1-4 | TRBV28 | TGTGCCAGCAGTTTACGAACAGGGTGGGCTAATGAAAAACTGTTTTTT | CASSLRTGWANEKLFF
NA | NA | TRBJ1-3 | TRBV6-5 | TGTGCCAGCAGTAGGGACTCCGTGGGCACCATATATTTT | CASSRDSVGTIYF
once | NA | TRBJ2-5 | TRBV30 | TGTGCCTGGAGTTTAGGGGTGGTCGTGAAAGAGACCCAGTACTTC | CAWSLGVVVKETQYF
few | NA | TRBJ1-1 | TRBV19 | TGTGCCAGTATCGATGCGCGTGAAGCTTTCTTT | CASIDAREAFF
NA | TRBD1 | TRBJ1-2 | TRBV19 | TGTGCCAGCGCCACCGGGACAGGGTTAGGCTACACCTTC | CASATGTGLGYTF
NA | NA | TRBJ1-3 | TRBV2 | TGTGCCAGCGGCCGTTCGGGGTTGGGAAACACCATATATTTT | CASGRSGLGNTIYF
few | NA | TRBJ1-1 | TRBV28 | TGTGCCAGCAAAATCGGCGAGGGCACTGAAGCTTTCTTT | CASKIGEGTEAFF
NA | NA | TRBJ1-3 | TRBV29-1 | TGCAGCGTTGCCGGTGGCTCTGGAAACACCATATATTTT | CSVAGGSGNTIYF
NA | NA | TRBJ1-2 | TRBV7-9 | TGTGCCAGCAGCTGGACAGCATTGAACTATGGCTACACCTTC | CASSWTALNYGYTF
NA | NA | TRBJ1-5 | TRBV15 | TGTGCCACCAGCAGAGCGGGTGGCCCTAATCAGCCCCAGCATTTT | CATSRAGGPNQPQHF
NA | TRBD1 | TRBJ1-1 | TRBV30 | TGTGCCTGGAGTAGGGACAGGGTTGGTTTAGCTTTCTTT | CAWSRDRVGLAFF
few | TRBD2 | TRBJ2-3 | TRBV18 | TGTGCCAGCTCACCGCCCCTCGGGGGACTAGGTCGCACAGATACGCAGTATTTT | CASSPPLGGLGRTDTQYF
once | TRBD1 | TRBJ1-5 | TRBV10-3 | TGTGCCATCAGTGAAGGACAGGGAAGGGATCAGCCCCAGCATTTT | CAISEGQGRDQPQHF
once | TRBD1 | TRBJ2-7 | TRBV2 | TGTGCCAGCAGCCTAGCCGGGACAGGGGAAAACAAGCAGTACTTC | CASSLAGTGENKQYF
NA | TRBD2 | TRBJ2-1 | TRBV7-9 | TGTGCCAGCAGCTCGGGCGGGAGAAATTACAATGAGCAGTTCTTC | CASSSGGRNYNEQFF
NA | NA | TRBJ2-5 | TRBV30 | TGTGCCTGGAGTGCACCCCCGACAGAGGTTGGAGAGACCCAGTACTTC | CAWSAPPTEVGETQYF
NA | TRBD1 | TRBJ1-1 | TRBV18 | TGTGCCAGCTCACCGGCCGGGACAGGGAACACTGAAGCTTTCTTT | CASSPAGTGNTEAFF
once | TRBD2 | TRBJ2-7 | TRBV28 | TGTGCCAGTAGTGTAGCGGGGAACACCTACGAGCAGTACTTC | CASSVAGNTYEQYF
once | TRBD1 | TRBJ1-4 | TRBV5-1 | TGCGCCAGCAGCTTGACGGCACGGGACAGGCCGTCTGAAAAACTGTTTTTT | CASSLTARDRPSEKLFF
NA | NA | TRBJ1-1 | TRBV6-5 | TGTGCCAGCAGTAATGGCGGGGCTGCTTTCTTT | CASSNGGAAFF
NA | NA | TRBJ1-3 | TRBV3-1/TRBV3-2 | TGTGCCAGCAGCCCGCAAGGGGGTTCTGGAAACACCATATATTTT | CASSPQGGSGNTIYF
NA | TRBD1 | TRBJ1-1 | TRBV7-9 | TGTGCCAGCAGCGTAGGACAGGGCAGGGCTGAAGCTTTCTTT | CASSVGQGRAEAFF
NA | NA | TRBJ2-7 | TRBV18 | TGTGCCAGCTCCCTCGCCTACGAGCAGTACTTC | CASSLAYEQYF
NA | TRBD1 | TRBJ2-2 | TRBV5-1 | TGCGCCAGCAGCCCCTCGGGACAGGGTCTCGGCACCGGGGAGCTGTTTTTT | CASSPSGQGLGTGELFF
NA | TRBD1 | TRBJ1-1 | TRBV2 | TGTGCCAGCAATCGACAGGGGGCGATCAACACTGAAGCTTTCTTT | CASNRQGAINTEAFF
NA | TRBD1 | TRBJ1-5 | TRBV10-2 | TGCGCCAGCAGACCCGGGACAGATAGCAATCAGCCCCAGCATTTT | CASRPGTDSNQPQHF
few | TRBD2 | TRBJ2-1 | TRBV27 | TGTGCCAGCTCGGGACTAGCGGGACGTGGAGTTGAGCAGTTCTTC | CASSGLAGRGVEQFF
NA | NA | TRBJ1-2 | TRBV18 | TGTGCCAGCTCACCACCGGAGGGGTTCGTCGGTGGCTACACCTTC | CASSPPEGFVGGYTF
NA | NA | TRBJ1-1 | TRBV5-6 | TGTGCCAGCAGCCCCCAAGCCAGGGTCACTGAAGCTTTCTTT | CASSPQARVTEAFF